This passage covers 20 T cell receptor beta chains from one sample sequenced in a study of T cell changes during pregnancy in multiple sclerosis. TCRdb's copy holds only in-frame clones and misses some; the assay was immunoSEQ multiplex PCR. The sample contains about 40,000 clones, approximately 94% of which appear only once. The material sequenced was peripheral blood, taken before pregnancy. The receptor source for this set is a female donor with multiple sclerosis, enrolled in a pregnancy study.

In its sample, this clone was seen once. The chain has TRBV29-1 and TRBJ2-7; TRBD1 matches 10 bases. With 6 bases clipped from V and 4 bases from J, the junction kept 9 bases outside the gene matches. The CDR3 is 14 amino acids. The germline gives CDR1 SQVTM, CDR2 ANQGSEA. For the CDR3, the DNA is TGCAGCGTCGAAACGGGACAGGGGTTTTACGAGCAGTACTTC. Translating gives CSVETGQGFYEQYF.

The CDR3: CASSWGTGGGDTQYF. CDR3 nucleotide sequence: TGTGCCAGCAGCTGGGGGACAGGGGGTGGGGATACGCAGTATTTT. The genes are TRBV5-6 and TRBJ2-3; 11 nucleotides align to TRBD1. Germline V gives CDR1 SGHDT, CDR2 YYEEEE. V was pared by 3 bases and J by 6 bases, with 6 bases of the junction left unmatched. There are 15 residues in the CDR3. Full variable domain (missing parts from reference TRBV5-6 and TRBJ2-3): DAGVTQSPTHLIKTRGQQVTLRCSPKSGHDTVSWYQQALGQGPQFIFQYYEEEERQRGNFPDRFSGHQFPNYSSELNVNALLLGDSALYLCASSWGTGGGDTQYFGPGTRLTVL.

V is TRBV4-1 and J is TRBJ2-3; D ambiguous. This CDR3 is built from 14 residues. Trimming shortened V by 4 bases and J by 6 bases, and 14 bases separated the two germline ends. CDR1 MGHRA and CDR2 YSYEKL come from the germline V gene. The CDR3 loop is CASSLGHTVDTQYF. As DNA, the CDR3 is TGCGCCAGCAGCCTGGGCCACACGGTGGATACGCAGTATTTT.

The table lists this clone with a count of one. The chain employs TRBV19 and TRBJ2-5; the match to TRBD1 covers 9 bases. The germline V gene has CDR1 LNHDA and CDR2 SQIVND (reference sequence). The CDR3 spans 15 residues. J was trimmed by 0 bases and V by 5 bases; bases with no gene match: 4. The CDR3 here is CASSVGTGYQETQYF. Here the CDR3 DNA reads TGTGCCAGTAGTGTCGGGACAGGGTACCAAGAGACCCAGTACTTC.

V usage is TRBV5-8 and J usage is TRBJ1-5; 7 bases align to TRBD1. With V trimmed by 0 bases and J by 1 base, 7 bases remained unmatched. CDR3 length equals 17 residues. From germline, CDR1 is SGHTS and CDR2 YDEGEE. For the CDR3, the DNA is TGTGCCAGCAGCTTGGGAGACAGGGTACTAAGCAATCAGCCCCAGCATTTT. Its translation is CASSLGDRVLSNQPQHF.

V gene TRBV27 combines with J gene TRBJ2-1; D may be TRBD2 (5 bases). Germline assignment: CDR1 MNHEY and CDR2 SMNVEV (reference sequence). The CDR3 extends over 12 amino acids. Deletions cut 6 bases from V and 8 bases from J, with 11 bases between. In DNA, the CDR3 is TGTGCCAGCAGGAGGGTTGTATATGAGCAGTTCTTC. It is translated as CASRRVVYEQFF.

The J gene is TRBJ2-7, the V gene TRBV19; TRBD1 matches 9 bases. The germline gives CDR1 LNHDA, CDR2 SQIVND (reference sequence). The V gene end was trimmed by 2 bases and the J gene end by 0 bases; junction bases not matched to a gene: 11. The CDR3 contains 18 residues. In nucleotides, the CDR3 is TGTGCCAGTAGTATAAGATCCCCCGGGGGACAGGGCTCCTACGAGCAGTACTTC. The encoded protein is CASSIRSPGGQGSYEQYF.

The CDR3: CAWRNKGQGDYEQYF. CDR3 sequence (DNA): TGTGCCTGGAGAAATAAAGGACAGGGGGACTACGAGCAGTACTTC. The rearrangement joins TRBV30 to TRBJ2-7; 10 positions agree with TRBD1. V shed 3 bases, J shed 3 bases, and the junction held 8 bases outside the gene matches. The CDR3 covers 15 residues. Germline CDR1 and CDR2: GTSNPN and SVGIG (reference sequence).

The chain couples TRBV28 to TRBJ1-2; TRBD1 agrees at 7 bases. Unmatched junction bases numbered 7, after V lost 7 bases and J lost 2 bases. The length of the CDR3 is 14 residues. Germline-derived CDR1 and CDR2 are MDHEN and SYDVKM. The CDR3 sequence is CASNLQGQNYGYTF. In nucleotides, the CDR3 is TGTGCCAGCAATCTACAGGGGCAAAACTATGGCTACACCTTC.

This clone was detected once. The chain employs TRBV30 and TRBJ2-7; TRBD2 matches at 7 bases. CDR3 length: 11 amino acids. CDR1 and CDR2 (germline): GTSNPN, SVGIG (reference sequence). J gave up 7 bases and V 5 bases, and 5 bases lay outside the gene matches. The CDR3 region is CAWVGEGEQYF. The CDR3, as DNA: TGTGCCTGGGTCGGGGAGGGGGAGCAGTACTTC.

The V gene is TRBV7-5, the J gene TRBJ2-5; the table assigns TRBD2, which was not confirmed against the DNA. TRBV7-5 is a documented pseudogene. The CDR3 is made up of 16 amino acids. The CDR3 protein is CVRSLRTSGYQETQYF. The CDR3 region has the DNA TGTGTCAGAAGCCTCCGGACTAGCGGATACCAAGAGACCCAGTACTTC.

This chain connects TRBV27 to TRBJ2-3; 8 positions match TRBD2. The junction had 7 bases not matched to a gene; V was cut back by 3 bases and J by 2 bases. Germline values: CDR1 MNHEY, CDR2 SMNVEV (reference sequence). The CDR3 runs to 16 residues. The CDR3 here is CASSLMAGGPTDTQYF. The CDR3 region has the DNA TGTGCCAGCAGTTTGATGGCGGGGGGACCCACAGATACGCAGTATTTT.

The chain joins TRBV18 to TRBJ1-2; TRBD1 might be the D (5 bases). Trimming pared 2 bases from V and 4 bases from J, leaving 11 bases between. The CDR3 length is 14 residues. Per germline, CDR1 KGHSH and CDR2 LQKENI. CDR3 residues: CASSPAGGVYGYTF. In DNA form, the CDR3 reads TGTGCCAGCTCACCAGCGGGAGGGGTCTATGGCTACACCTTC.

The chain joins TRBV7-2 to TRBJ2-1, with 10 nucleotides matching TRBD2. In germline, CDR1 is SGHTA, CDR2 FQGNSA. The CDR3 is made up of 16 amino acids. V trimming: 3 bases; J trimming: 6 bases; junction bases outside the gene matches: 8. The CDR3 sequence is CASSFPAGGPGNEQFF. The CDR3 DNA follows: TGTGCCAGCAGCTTTCCAGCGGGAGGGCCAGGCAATGAGCAGTTCTTC.

This clone has just one count. J is TRBJ2-1 and V is TRBV10-3; 8 bases map to TRBD2. Germline CDR1 is ENHRY and CDR2 is SYGVKD. The trim removed 6 bases at V and 4 bases at J, leaving 8 bases unmatched. The CDR3 length is 15 residues. CDR3: CAISAGVAGYNEQFF. CDR3 sequence (DNA): TGTGCCATCAGCGCCGGAGTAGCGGGGTACAATGAGCAGTTCTTC.

The gene calls are TRBV6-1 and TRBJ1-5; 8 nucleotides agree with TRBD1. The germline gives CDR1 MNHNS, CDR2 SASEGT. Trimming cost V 2 bases and J 3 bases; bases outside gene matches: 6. CDR3 length equals 16 residues. The CDR3 sequence is CASSEQGAPSNQPQHF. DNA for the CDR3: TGTGCCAGCAGTGAACAGGGGGCCCCCTCCAATCAGCCCCAGCATTTT.

The chain uses TRBV6-4 and TRBJ2-7, with D possibly TRBD2 on 6 matching bases. The germline gives CDR1 MRHNA, CDR2 SNTAGT. This CDR3 comprises 13 residues. V was pared by 5 bases and J by 7 bases, with 15 bases between. CDR3 DNA: TGTGCCAGCAGTCTAAGACTAGACGGTGAGCAGTACTTC. It translates to CASSLRLDGEQYF.

The chain couples TRBV15 to TRBJ1-4; weak D call: TRBD1 (5 bases). The CDR3 contains 14 residues. Per germline, CDR1 LNHNV and CDR2 YYDKDF (reference sequence). V shed 1 base and J shed 6 bases, with 9 bases lying between them. The CDR3 is CATSRGGADEKLFF. The CDR3 DNA reads TGTGCCACCAGCAGAGGTGGGGCTGATGAAAAACTGTTTTTT.

The V gene is TRBV10-1, the J gene TRBJ2-3, with 7 positions matching TRBD1. Germline CDR1 is WNHNN and CDR2 is SYGVQD (reference sequence). The V and J ends lost 5 bases and 13 bases, in that order; junction bases with no gene match: 12. This CDR3 is built from 13 residues. CDR3 residues: CASSPERGQQEYF. DNA of the CDR3: TGCGCCAGCAGTCCCGAACGGGGACAGCAGGAGTATTTT.

J is TRBJ1-5 and V is TRBV27; a weak D match, TRBD1 (6 bases). V lost 3 bases, J lost 7 bases, and 16 bases lay in between. The CDR3 consists of 15 residues. Germline V gene data show CDR1 as MNHEY and CDR2 as SMNVEV (reference sequence). The CDR3 is CASSLGQGRGQPQHF. DNA for the CDR3: TGTGCCAGCAGTTTGGGCCAGGGGCGCGGGCAGCCCCAGCATTTT.